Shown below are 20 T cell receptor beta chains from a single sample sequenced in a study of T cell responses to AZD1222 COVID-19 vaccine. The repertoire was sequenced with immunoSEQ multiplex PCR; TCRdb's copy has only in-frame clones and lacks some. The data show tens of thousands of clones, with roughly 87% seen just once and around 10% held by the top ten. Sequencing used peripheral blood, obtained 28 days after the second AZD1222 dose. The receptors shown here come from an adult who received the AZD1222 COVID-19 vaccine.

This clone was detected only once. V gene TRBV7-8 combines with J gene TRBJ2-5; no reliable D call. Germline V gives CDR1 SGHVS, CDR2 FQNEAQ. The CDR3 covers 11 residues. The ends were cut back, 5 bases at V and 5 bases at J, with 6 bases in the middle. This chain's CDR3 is CASSPTETQYF. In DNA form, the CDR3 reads TGTGCCAGCAGCCCTACCGAGACCCAGTACTTC. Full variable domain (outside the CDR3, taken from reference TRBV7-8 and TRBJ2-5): GAGVSQSPRYKVAKRGQDVALRCDPISGHVSLFWYQQALGQGPEFLTYFQNEAQLDKSGLPSDRFFAERPEGSVSTLKIQRTQQEDSAVYLCASSPTETQYFGPGTRLLVL.

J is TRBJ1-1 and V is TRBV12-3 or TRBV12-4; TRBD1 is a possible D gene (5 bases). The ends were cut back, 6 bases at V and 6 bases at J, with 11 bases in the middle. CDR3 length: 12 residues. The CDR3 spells CASRSHRPEAFF. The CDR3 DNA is TGTGCCAGCAGATCGCACAGGCCTGAAGCTTTCTTT.

Here the CDR3 reads CASRPTAGRPSPLHF. The DNA for the CDR3 is TGTGCCAGCAGACCGACGGCCGGGAGACCTTCACCCCTCCACTTT. The V call is TRBV6-5, the J call TRBJ1-6; D not certain. The length of the CDR3 is 15 residues. The germline CDR1 and CDR2 sequences are MNHEY and SVGAGI. Trimming left V 6 bases short and J 9 bases short, with 18 bases between.

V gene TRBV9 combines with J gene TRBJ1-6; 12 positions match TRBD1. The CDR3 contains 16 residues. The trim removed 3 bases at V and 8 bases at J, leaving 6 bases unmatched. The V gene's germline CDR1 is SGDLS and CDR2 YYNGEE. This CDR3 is CASSANRDRGHSPLHF. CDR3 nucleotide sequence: TGTGCCAGCAGCGCGAACCGGGACAGGGGGCATTCACCCCTCCACTTT.

The CDR3 region is CASSGFVNEKLFF. CDR3 DNA sequence: TGTGCCAGCAGCGGGTTCGTTAATGAAAAACTGTTTTTT. The chain has TRBV7-2 and TRBJ1-4; D is unclear. Trimming took off 5 bases at V and 4 bases at J, with 8 bases between the two ends. CDR1 is SGHTA, CDR2 FQGNSA, per germline. This CDR3 has 13 residues.

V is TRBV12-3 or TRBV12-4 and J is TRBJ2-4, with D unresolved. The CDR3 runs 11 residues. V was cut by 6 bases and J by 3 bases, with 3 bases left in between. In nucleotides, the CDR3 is TGTGCCAGCAGCGTCAAAAACATTCAGTACTTC. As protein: CASSVKNIQYF.

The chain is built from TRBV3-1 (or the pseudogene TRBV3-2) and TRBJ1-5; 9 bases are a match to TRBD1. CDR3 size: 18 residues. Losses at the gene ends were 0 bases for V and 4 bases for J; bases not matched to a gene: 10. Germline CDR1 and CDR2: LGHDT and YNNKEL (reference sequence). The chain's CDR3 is CASSQEGPLDRGNQPQHF. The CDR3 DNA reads TGTGCCAGCAGCCAAGAAGGCCCCCTCGACAGGGGGAATCAGCCCCAGCATTTT.

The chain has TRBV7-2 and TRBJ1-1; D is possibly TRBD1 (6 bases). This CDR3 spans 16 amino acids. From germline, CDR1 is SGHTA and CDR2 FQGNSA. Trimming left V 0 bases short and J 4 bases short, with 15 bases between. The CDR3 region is CASSLARWGAGTEAFF. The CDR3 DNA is TGTGCCAGCAGCTTAGCGCGTTGGGGGGCGGGCACTGAAGCTTTCTTT.

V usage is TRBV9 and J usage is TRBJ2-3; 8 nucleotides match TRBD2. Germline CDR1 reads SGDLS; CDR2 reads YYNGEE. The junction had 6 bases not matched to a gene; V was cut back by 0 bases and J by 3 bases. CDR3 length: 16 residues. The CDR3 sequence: CASSVGNGGATDTQYF. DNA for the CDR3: TGTGCCAGCAGCGTAGGGAACGGGGGGGCTACAGATACGCAGTATTTT. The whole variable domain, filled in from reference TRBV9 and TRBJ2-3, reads DSGVTQTPKHLITATGQRVTLRCSPRSGDLSVYWYQQSLDQGLQFLIQYYNGEERAKGNILERFSAQQFPDLHSELNLSSLELGDSALYFCASSVGNGGATDTQYFGPGTRLTVL.

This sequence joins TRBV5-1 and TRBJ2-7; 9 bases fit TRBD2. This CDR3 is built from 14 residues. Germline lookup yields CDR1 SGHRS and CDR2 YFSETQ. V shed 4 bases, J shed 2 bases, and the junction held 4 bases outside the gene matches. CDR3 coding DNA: TGCGCCAGCAGCGCGGGGGGGAATACCTACGAGCAGTACTTC. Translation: CASSAGGNTYEQYF.

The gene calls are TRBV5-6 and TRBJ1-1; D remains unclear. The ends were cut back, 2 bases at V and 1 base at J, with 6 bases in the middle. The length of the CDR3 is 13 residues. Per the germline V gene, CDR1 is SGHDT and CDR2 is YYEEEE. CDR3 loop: CASSFQQNTEAFF. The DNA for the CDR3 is TGTGCCAGCAGCTTTCAGCAGAACACTGAAGCTTTCTTT.

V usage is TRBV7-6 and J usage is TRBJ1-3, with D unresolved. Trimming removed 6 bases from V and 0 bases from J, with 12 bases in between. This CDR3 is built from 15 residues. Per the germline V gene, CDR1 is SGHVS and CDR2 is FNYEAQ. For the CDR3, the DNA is TGTGCCAGCAGTCCCCCGGGGAACTCTGGAAACACCATATATTTT. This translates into CASSPPGNSGNTIYF. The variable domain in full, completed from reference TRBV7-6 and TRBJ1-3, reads GAGVSQSPRYKVTKRGQDVALRCDPISGHVSLYWYRQALGQGPEFLTYFNYEAQQDKSGLPNDRFSAERPEGSISTLTIQRTEQRDSAMYRCASSPPGNSGNTIYFGEGSWLTVV.

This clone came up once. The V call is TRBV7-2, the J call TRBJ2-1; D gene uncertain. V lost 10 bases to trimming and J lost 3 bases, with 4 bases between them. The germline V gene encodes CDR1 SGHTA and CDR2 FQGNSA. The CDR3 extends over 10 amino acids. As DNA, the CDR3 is TGTGCCAACGACTACAATGAGCAGTTCTTC. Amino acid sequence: CANDYNEQFF. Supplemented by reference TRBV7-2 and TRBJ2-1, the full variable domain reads GAGVSQSPSNKVTEKGKDVELRCDPISGHTALYWYRQSLGQGLEFLIYFQGNSAPDKSGLPSDRFSAERTGGSVSTLTIQRTQQEDSAVYLCANDYNEQFFGPGTRLTVL.

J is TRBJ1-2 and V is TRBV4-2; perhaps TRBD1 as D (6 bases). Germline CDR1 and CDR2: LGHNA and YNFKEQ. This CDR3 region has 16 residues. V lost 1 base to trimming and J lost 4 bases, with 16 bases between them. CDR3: CASSQAPGDISYGYTF. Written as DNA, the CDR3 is TGTGCCAGCAGCCAAGCACCAGGGGACATAAGCTATGGCTACACCTTC.

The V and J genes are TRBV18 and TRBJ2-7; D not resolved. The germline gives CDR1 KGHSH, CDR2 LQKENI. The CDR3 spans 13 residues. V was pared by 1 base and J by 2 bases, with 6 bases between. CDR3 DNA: TGTGCCAGCTCACCACAGGGCACCTACGAGCAGTACTTC. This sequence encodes CASSPQGTYEQYF. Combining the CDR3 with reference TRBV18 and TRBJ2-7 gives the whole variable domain NAGVMQNPRHLVRRRGQEARLRCSPMKGHSHVYWYRQLPEEGLKFMVYLQKENIIDESGMPKERFSAEFPKEGPSILRIQQVVRGDSAAYFCASSPQGTYEQYFGPGTRLTVT.

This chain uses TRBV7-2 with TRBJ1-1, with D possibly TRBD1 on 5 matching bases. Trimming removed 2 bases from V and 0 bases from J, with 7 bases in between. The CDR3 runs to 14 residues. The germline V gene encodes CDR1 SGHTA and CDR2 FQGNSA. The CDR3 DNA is TGTGCCAGCAGCTTAAGGGGCATGAACACTGAAGCTTTCTTT. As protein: CASSLRGMNTEAFF.

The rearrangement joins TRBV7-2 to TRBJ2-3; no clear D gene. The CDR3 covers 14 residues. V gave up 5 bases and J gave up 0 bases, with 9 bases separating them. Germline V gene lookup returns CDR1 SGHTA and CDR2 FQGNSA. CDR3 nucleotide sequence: TGTGCCAGCAGCCCAGTCGTCAGCACAGATACGCAGTATTTT. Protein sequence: CASSPVVSTDTQYF. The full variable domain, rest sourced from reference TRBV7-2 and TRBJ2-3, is GAGVSQSPSNKVTEKGKDVELRCDPISGHTALYWYRQSLGQGLEFLIYFQGNSAPDKSGLPSDRFSAERTGGSVSTLTIQRTQQEDSAVYLCASSPVVSTDTQYFGPGTRLTVL.

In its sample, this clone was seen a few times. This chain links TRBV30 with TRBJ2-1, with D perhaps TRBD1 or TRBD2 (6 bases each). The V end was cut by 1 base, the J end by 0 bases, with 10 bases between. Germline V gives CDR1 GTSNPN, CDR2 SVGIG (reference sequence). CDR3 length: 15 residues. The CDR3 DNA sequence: TGTGCCTGGAGTGCCCGGGGGCCCTCCTACAATGAGCAGTTCTTC. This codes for CAWSARGPSYNEQFF. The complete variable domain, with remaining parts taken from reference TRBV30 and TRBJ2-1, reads SQTIHQWPATLVQPVGSPLSLECTVEGTSNPNLYWYRQAAGRGLQLLFYSVGIGQISSEVPQNLSASRPQDRQFILSSKKLLLSDSGFYLCAWSARGPSYNEQFFGPGTRLTVL.

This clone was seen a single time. CDR3 sequence reads: CASLDSSRGWVGYTF. CDR3 sequence (DNA): TGTGCCAGCCTCGATTCTAGTAGGGGCTGGGTAGGGTACACCTTC. The J gene is TRBJ1-2, the V gene TRBV28; perhaps TRBD1 as D (5 bases). The CDR3 runs 15 residues. Germline-derived CDR1 and CDR2 are MDHEN and SYDVKM. The V and J ends lost 8 bases and 11 bases respectively, with 27 bases between them.

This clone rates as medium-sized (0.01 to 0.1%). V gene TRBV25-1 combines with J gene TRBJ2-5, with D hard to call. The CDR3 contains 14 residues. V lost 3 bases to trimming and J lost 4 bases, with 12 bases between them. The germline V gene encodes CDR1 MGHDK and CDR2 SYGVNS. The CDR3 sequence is CASSDGLTGETQYF. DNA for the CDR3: TGTGCCAGCAGTGATGGGTTGACCGGAGAGACCCAGTACTTC.